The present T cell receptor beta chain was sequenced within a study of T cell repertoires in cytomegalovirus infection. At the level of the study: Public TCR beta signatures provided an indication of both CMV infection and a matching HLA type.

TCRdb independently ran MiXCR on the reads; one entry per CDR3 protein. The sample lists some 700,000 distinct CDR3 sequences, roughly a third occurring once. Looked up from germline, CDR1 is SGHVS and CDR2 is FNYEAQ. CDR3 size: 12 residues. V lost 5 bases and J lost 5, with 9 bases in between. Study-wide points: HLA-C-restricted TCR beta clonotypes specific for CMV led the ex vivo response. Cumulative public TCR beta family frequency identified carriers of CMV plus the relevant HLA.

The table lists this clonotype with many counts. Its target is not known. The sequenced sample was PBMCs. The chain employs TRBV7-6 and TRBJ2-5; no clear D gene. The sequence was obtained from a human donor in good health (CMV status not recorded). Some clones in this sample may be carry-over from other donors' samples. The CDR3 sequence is CASSRPRETQYF. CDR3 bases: TGTGCCAGCAGCAGGCCCAGGGAGACCCAGTACTTC.